This T cell receptor (beta chain) was recovered during a study of T cells in localized non-small cell lung cancer. A note on this clone: The antigen remains unidentified.

Study-level points and caveats: Sequencing was limited to one tumor region, leaving the possibility of heterogeneity open. Exceeding tumor, uninvolved adjacent lung had the highest T cell clonality. Adjacent lung had a median approximately 50 of the 100 largest tumor clones.

The CDR3 sequence is 13 residues long. V was pared by 3 bases and J by 7 bases, with 10 bases between. The V gene's germline CDR1 is MNHNS and CDR2 SASEGT. TCRdb's copy holds only in-frame clones and misses some; the assay was immunoSEQ multiplex PCR. This sample has approximately 57,000 clones; roughly 85% occur once, and the top ten carry 4.5% to 5.5%. The chain links TRBV6-1 to TRBJ1-5; no firm D call. The sequencing here drew on peripheral blood, taken before any cancer treatment. The sequence derives from a woman aged 40-70 years with stage I lung adenocarcinoma. CDR3 DNA: TGTGCCAGCAGTGAGCTCATTTTCCAGCCCCAGCATTTT. Encoded protein: CASSELIFQPQHF.